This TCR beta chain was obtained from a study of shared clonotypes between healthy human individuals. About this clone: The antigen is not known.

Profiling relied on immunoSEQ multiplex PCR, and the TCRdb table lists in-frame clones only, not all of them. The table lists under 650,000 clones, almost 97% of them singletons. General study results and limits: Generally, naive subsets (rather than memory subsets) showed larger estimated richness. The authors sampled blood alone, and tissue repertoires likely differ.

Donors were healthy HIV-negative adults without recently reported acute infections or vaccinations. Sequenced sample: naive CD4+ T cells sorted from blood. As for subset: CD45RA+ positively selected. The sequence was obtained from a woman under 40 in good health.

The CDR3 nucleotides are TGTGCCAGCAGCTTAGCGGGAGTGCTGGGGCAAGAGACCCAGTACTTC. Its protein is CASSLAGVLGQETQYF. The chain carries TRBV7-9 and TRBJ2-5; tentative D call: TRBD2 (5 bases). V lost 0 bases, J lost 2 bases, and 13 bases lay in between. Germline V gene lookup returns CDR1 SEHNR and CDR2 FQNEAQ (reference sequence). This CDR3 region has 16 residues.